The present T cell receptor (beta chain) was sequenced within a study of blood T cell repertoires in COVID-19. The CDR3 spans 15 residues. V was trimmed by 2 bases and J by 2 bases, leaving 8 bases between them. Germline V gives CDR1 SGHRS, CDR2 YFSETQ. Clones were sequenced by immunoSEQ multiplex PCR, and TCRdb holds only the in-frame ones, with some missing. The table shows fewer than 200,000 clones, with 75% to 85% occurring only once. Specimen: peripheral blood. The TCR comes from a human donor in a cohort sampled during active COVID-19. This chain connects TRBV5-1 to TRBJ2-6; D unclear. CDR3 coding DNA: TGCGCCAGCAGCTTTAGTGGGCCTGGGGCCAACGTCCTGACTTTC. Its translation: CASSFSGPGANVLTF.